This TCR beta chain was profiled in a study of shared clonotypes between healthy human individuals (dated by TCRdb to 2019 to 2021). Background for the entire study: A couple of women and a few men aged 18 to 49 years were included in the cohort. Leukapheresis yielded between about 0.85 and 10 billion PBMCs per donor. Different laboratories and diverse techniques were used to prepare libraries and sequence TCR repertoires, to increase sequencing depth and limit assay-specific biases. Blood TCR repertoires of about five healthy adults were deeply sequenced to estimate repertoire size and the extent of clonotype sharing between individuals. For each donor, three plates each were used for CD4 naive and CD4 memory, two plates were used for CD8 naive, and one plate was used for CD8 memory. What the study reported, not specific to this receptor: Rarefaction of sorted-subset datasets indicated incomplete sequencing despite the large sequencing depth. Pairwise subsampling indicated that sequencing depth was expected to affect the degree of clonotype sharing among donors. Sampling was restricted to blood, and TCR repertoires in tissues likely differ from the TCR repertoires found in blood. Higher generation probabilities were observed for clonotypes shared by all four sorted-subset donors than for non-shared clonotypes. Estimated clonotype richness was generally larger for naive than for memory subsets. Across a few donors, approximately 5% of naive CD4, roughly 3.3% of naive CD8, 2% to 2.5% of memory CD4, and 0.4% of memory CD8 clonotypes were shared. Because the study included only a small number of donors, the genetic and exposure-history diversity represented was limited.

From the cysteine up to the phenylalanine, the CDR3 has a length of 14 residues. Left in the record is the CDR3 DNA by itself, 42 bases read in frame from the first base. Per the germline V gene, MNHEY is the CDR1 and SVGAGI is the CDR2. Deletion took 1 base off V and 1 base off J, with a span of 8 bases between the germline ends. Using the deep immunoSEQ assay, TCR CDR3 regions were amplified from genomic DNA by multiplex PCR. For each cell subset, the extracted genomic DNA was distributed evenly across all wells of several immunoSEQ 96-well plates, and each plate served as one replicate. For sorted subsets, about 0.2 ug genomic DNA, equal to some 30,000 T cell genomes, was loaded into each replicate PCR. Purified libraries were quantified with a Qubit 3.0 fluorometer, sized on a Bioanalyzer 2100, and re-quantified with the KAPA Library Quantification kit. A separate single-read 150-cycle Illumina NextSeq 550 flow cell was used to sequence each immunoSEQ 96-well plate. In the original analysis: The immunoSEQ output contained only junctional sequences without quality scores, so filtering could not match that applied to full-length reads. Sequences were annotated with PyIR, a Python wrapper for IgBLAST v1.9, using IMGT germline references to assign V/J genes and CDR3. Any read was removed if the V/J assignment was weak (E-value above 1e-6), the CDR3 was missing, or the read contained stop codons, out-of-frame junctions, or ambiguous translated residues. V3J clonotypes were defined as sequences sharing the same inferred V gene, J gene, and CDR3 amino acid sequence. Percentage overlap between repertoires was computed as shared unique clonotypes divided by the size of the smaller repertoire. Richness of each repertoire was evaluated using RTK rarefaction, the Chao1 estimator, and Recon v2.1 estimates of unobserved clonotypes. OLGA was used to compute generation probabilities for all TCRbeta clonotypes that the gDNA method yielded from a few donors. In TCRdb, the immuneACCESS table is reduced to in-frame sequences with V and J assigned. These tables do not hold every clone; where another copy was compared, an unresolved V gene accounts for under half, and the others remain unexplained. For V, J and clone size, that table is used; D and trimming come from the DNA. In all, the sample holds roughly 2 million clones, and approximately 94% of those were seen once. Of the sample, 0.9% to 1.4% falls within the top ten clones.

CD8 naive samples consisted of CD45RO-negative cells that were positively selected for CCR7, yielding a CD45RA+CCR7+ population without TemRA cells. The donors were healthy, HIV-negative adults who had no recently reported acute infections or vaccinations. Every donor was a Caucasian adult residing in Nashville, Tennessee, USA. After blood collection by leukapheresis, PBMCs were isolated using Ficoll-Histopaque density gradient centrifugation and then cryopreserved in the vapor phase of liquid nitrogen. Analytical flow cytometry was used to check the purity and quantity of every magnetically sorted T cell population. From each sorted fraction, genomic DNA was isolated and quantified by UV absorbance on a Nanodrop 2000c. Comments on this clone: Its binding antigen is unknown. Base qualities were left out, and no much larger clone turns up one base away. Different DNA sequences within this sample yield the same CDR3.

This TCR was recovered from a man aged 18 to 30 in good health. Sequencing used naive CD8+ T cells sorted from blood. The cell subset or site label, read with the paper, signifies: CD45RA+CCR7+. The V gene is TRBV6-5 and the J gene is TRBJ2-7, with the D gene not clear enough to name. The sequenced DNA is TGTGCCAGCAGTTACTTTCAAGGTTCCTACGAGCAGTACTTC. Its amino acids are CASSYFQGSYEQYF.